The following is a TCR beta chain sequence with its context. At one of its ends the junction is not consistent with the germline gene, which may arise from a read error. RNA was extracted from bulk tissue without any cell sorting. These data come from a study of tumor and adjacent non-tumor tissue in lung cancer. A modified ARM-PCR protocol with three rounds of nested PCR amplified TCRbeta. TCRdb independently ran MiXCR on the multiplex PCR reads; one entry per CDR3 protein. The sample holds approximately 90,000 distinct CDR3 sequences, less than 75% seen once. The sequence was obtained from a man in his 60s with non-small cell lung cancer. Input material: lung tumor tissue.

CDR3 DNA: TGCGCCAGCAGCTTAGGAGGGTCGGTTCAAGAGAACCAGTACTTC. Translation: CASSLGGSVQENQYF. The chain couples TRBV11-2 to TRBJ2-5; TRBD2 might be the D (6 bases). CDR1 and CDR2 from the germline V gene are SGHAT and FQNNGV. There are 15 residues in the CDR3.